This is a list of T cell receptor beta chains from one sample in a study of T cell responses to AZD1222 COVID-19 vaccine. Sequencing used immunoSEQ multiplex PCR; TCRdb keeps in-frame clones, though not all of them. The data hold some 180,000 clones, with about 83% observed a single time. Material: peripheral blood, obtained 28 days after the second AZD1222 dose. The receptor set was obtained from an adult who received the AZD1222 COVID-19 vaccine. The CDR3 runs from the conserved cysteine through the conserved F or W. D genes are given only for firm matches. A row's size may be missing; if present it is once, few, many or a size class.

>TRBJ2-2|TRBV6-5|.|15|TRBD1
CASTLGQGNTGELFF
TGTGCCAGCACCTTGGGACAGGGGAACACCGGGGAGCTGTTTTTT
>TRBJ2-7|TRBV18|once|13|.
CASSRGPPYEQYF
TGTGCCAGCTCACGCGGGCCCCCCTACGAGCAGTACTTC
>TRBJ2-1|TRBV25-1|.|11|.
CASVWGMGQFF
TGTGCCAGCGTTTGGGGTATGGGGCAGTTCTTC
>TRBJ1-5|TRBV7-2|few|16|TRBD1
CASSLGFGQGRQPQHF
TGTGCCAGCAGCTTAGGGTTCGGACAGGGGAGACAGCCCCAGCATTTT
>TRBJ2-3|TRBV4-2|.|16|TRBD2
CASSQTLAGGTDTQYF
TGTGCCAGCAGCCAAACACTAGCGGGGGGCACAGATACGCAGTATTTT
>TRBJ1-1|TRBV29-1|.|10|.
CSASNTEAFF
TGCAGCGCTTCTAACACTGAAGCTTTCTTT
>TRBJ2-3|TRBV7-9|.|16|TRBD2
CASSSRGGGYSDTQYF
TGTGCCAGCAGCTCAAGGGGCGGGGGGTACTCAGATACGCAGTATTTT
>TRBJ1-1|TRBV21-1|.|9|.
CASSWEAFF
TGTGCCAGCAGCTGGGAAGCTTTCTTT
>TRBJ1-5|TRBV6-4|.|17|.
CASSTTGFGPSNQPQHF
TGTGCCAGCAGTACAACAGGGTTCGGACCTAGCAATCAGCCCCAGCATTTT
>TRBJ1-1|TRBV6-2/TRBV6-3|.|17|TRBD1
CASSPRTGAVMNTEAFF
TGTGCCAGCAGTCCCCGGACAGGGGCTGTAATGAACACTGAAGCTTTCTTT
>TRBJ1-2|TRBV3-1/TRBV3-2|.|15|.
CASSPPSGPGYGYTF
TGTGCCAGCAGCCCACCTTCGGGACCCGGATATGGCTACACCTTC
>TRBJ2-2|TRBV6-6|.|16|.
CASSSLAVLGAGELFF
TGTGCCAGCAGTTCGCTAGCCGTCCTGGGGGCCGGGGAGCTGTTTTTT
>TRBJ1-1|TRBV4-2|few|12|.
CASSQDQVTAFF
TGTGCCAGCAGCCAAGATCAGGTTACGGCTTTCTTT
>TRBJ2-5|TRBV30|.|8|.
CAAGSQYF
TGTGCCGCTGGGTCCCAGTACTTC
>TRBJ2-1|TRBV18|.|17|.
CASSPSSSVSLYNEQFF
TGTGCCAGCTCACCAAGTTCTTCGGTTAGCCTCTACAATGAGCAGTTCTTC
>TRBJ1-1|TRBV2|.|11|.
CASSLNTEAFF
TGTGCCAGCAGTCTAAACACTGAAGCTTTCTTT
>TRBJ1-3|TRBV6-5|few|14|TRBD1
CASRRTGSSNTIYF
TGTGCCAGCAGGCGGACAGGGTCTTCGAACACCATATATTTT
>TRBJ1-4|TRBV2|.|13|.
CASSVVLLEKLFF
TGTGCCAGCAGTGTGGTGCTTTTGGAAAAACTGTTTTTT
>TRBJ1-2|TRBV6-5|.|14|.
CASSYSPAPRSYTF
TGTGCCAGCAGTTACTCCCCGGCCCCCCGGAGCTACACCTTC
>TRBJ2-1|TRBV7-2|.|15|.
CASSFTGTSNNEQFF
TGTGCCAGCAGCTTCACCGGGACTTCGAACAATGAGCAGTTCTTC